This is a list of T cell receptor beta chains from one sample in a study of identical twins. One entry per CDR3 protein, called by TCRdb with MiXCR from the 5' RACE reads. The sample has roughly 1,500,000 distinct CDR3 sequences; roughly a third are singletons. Input material: cord blood. Receptors originate from a newborn girl in good health. Each CDR3 is given with its conserved first and last residue. D genes are given only for firm matches. Clone size, where shown, is once, few, many, or a class for clones that have expanded.

>TRBJ1-6|once|TRBV30|15|-
TGTGCCTGGAGAAAAGCCGAGGGTAGGAATTCACCCCTCCACTTT
CAWRKAEGRNSPLHF
>TRBJ2-7|many|TRBV29-1|12|-
TGCAGCGTCGAAGCCACCTCCTACGAGCAGTACTTC
CSVEATSYEQYF
>TRBJ2-7|-|TRBV25-1|14|TRBD1
TGTGCCAGCAGTGTCGACAGGGATCCCTGCGAGCAGTACTTC
CASSVDRDPCEQYF
>TRBJ1-1|-|TRBV4-2|16|-
TGTGCCAGCAGCCAAGGATACGGTCCGCCGGGCACTGAAGCTTTCTTT
CASSQGYGPPGTEAFF
>TRBJ2-3|many|TRBV9|16|-
TGTGCCAGCAGCGTGAGGGCCCAGGCTGGCACAGATACGCAGTATTTT
CASSVRAQAGTDTQYF
>TRBJ2-5|many|TRBV25-1|15|-
TGTGCCAGCAGTGAATTCGGAGGGAACCAAGAGACCCAGTACTTC
CASSEFGGNQETQYF
>TRBJ2-7|many|TRBV28|14|-
TGTGCCAGCAGTTTCTCGGGCAGGACCTACGAGCAGTACTTC
CASSFSGRTYEQYF
>TRBJ2-7|-|TRBV12-3/TRBV12-4|15|TRBD2
TGTGCCAGCAGGTCGAGCGGGAGCGGCCTATACGAGCAGTACTTC
CASRSSGSGLYEQYF
>TRBJ2-7|-|TRBV11-2|14|-
TGTGCCAGCAGCTTAGTACGGCGGTACAATGAGCAGTACTTC
CASSLVRRYNEQYF
>TRBJ2-1|-|TRBV10-2|13|TRBD1
TGCGCCAGCGAAACAGGGGGCTACAATGAGCAGTTCTTC
CASETGGYNEQFF
>TRBJ1-2|many|TRBV7-9|14|-
TGTGCCAGCAGCTTAGAGACAGAGAGGCTTGGCTACACCTTC
CASSLETERLGYTF
>TRBJ1-5|few|TRBV10-3|12|-
TGTGCCATCAGTGAGGGAGGGGGGCCCCAGCATTTT
CAISEGGGPQHF
>TRBJ2-7|-|TRBV7-2|16|TRBD2
TGTGCCAGCAGCCTTCGGGGGCGGGGGGCTTATAATGAGCAGTACTTC
CASSLRGRGAYNEQYF
>TRBJ2-1|few|TRBV21-1|16|-
TGTGCCAGCAGAGCCTTTGGGACTAGCGTGTACAATGAGCAGTTCTTC
CASRAFGTSVYNEQFF
>TRBJ1-3|-|TRBV2|15|-
TGTGCCAGCAGCCCTGTCCCGAGCTCTGGAAACACCATATATTTT
CASSPVPSSGNTIYF
>TRBJ2-3|-|TRBV7-2|14|TRBD2
TGTGCCAGCAGGACGGGACTAGCGTCAGATACGCAGTATTTT
CASRTGLASDTQYF
>TRBJ1-6|few|TRBV28|17|-
TGTGCCAGCACCAGCCCGTCAGGGCACTCCTATAATTCACCCCTCCACTTT
CASTSPSGHSYNSPLHF
>TRBJ2-7|few|TRBV4-2|16|TRBD1
TGTGCCAGCAGCGCTATCGGACAGGTTCCCACTTACGAGCAGTACTTC
CASSAIGQVPTYEQYF
>TRBJ1-2|-|TRBV20-1|13|-
TGCAGTGCTAGAAGGTTGTTTAACTATGGCTACACCTTC
CSARRLFNYGYTF
>TRBJ2-1|-|TRBV12-3/TRBV12-4|15|-
TGTGCCAGCAGTTCCAGAGTGGGCGGTTACAATGAGCAGTTCTTC
CASSSRVGGYNEQFF
>TRBJ2-3|-|TRBV4-2|14|TRBD2
TGTGCCAGCAGCCAACATGGGGGGGATGATACGCAGTATTTT
CASSQHGGDDTQYF
>TRBJ1-2|few|TRBV7-9|19|TRBD1
TGTGCCAGCAGCTTAGTTCGCGAAGACAGGGGGCCCAAACCCTATGGCTACACCTTC
CASSLVREDRGPKPYGYTF
>TRBJ2-1|-|TRBV12-3/TRBV12-4|14|TRBD2
TGTGCCAGCAGTTTAGCTAGCGGGGGGGATGAGCAGTTCTTC
CASSLASGGDEQFF
>TRBJ2-7|-|TRBV6-2/TRBV6-3|19|-
TGTGCCAGCAGGTTAGGGCTAGCGGGGGACAGGGGCTCCTACAATGAGCAGTACTTC
CASRLGLAGDRGSYNEQYF
>TRBJ2-5|-|TRBV5-1|14|-
TGCGCCAGCAGCTGGGGTACAGCCGCGGAGACCCAGTACTTC
CASSWGTAAETQYF
>TRBJ1-5|few|TRBV6-6|12|TRBD1
TGTGGAACAGGGGGCGAGGGTCAGCCCCAGCATTTT
CGTGGEGQPQHF
>TRBJ2-2|once|TRBV29-1|13|-
TGCAGCGTAAGGGACTTGAACACCGGGGAGCTGTTTTTT
CSVRDLNTGELFF
>TRBJ1-1|-|TRBV27|15|TRBD1
TGTGCCAGCAGTTTAAGGACAGGACCTTTCACTGAAGCTTTCTTT
CASSLRTGPFTEAFF
>TRBJ2-7|-|TRBV9|17|-
TGTGCCAGCAGCGTAGGTATATCGGCAAAGAGCTCCTACGAGCAGTACTTC
CASSVGISAKSSYEQYF
>TRBJ1-1|-|TRBV6-1|16|-
TGTGCCAGCAGCTCCAATCTCTTGCTGCGGAACACTGAAGCTTTCTTT
CASSSNLLLRNTEAFF
>TRBJ2-5|-|TRBV12-3/TRBV12-4|15|-
TGTGCCAGCAGTTTAAGAAACGGGGGCGGAGAGACCCAGTACTTC
CASSLRNGGGETQYF
>TRBJ2-7|-|TRBV7-9|14|-
TGTGCCAGCACCTTAGGGGGGAGTTACAATGAGCAGTACTTC
CASTLGGSYNEQYF
>TRBJ2-7|-|TRBV6-5|13|TRBD2
TGTGCCAGCAGACTAGCGCGGTACAATGAGCAGTACTTC
CASRLARYNEQYF
>TRBJ2-7|many|TRBV5-1|11|-
TGTGCCAGCAGTATCTCCTACGAGCAGTACTTC
CASSISYEQYF
>TRBJ1-3|once|TRBV29-1|12|-
TGCAGCGTCAGGAGCTCTGGAAACACCATATATTTT
CSVRSSGNTIYF
>TRBJ2-3|few|TRBV5-1|16|TRBD1
TGCGCCAGCAGCACCAGGGGACAGCACTACACAGATACGCAGTATTTT
CASSTRGQHYTDTQYF
>TRBJ1-3|-|TRBV6-5|14|-
TGTGCCAGCAGTCCCCTTTGGGGAGGAAACACCATATATTTT
CASSPLWGGNTIYF
>TRBJ2-6|-|TRBV12-3/TRBV12-4|21|-
TGTGCCAGCAGTTTAAGTTCAGCCGGGGGACAGATCCTCTCTGGGGCCAACGTCCTGACTTTC
CASSLSSAGGQILSGANVLTF
>TRBJ1-1|few|TRBV7-9|16|-
TGTGCCAGCAGCCCAAACCACAGGGAAGGGAACACTGAAGCTTTCTTT
CASSPNHREGNTEAFF
>TRBJ2-3|-|TRBV20-1|18|-
TGCAGTGCTAGAGCACGCCTTGGGACGAAGTGGGTCGCAGATACGCAGTATTTT
CSARARLGTKWVADTQYF
>TRBJ2-3|few|TRBV5-6|16|-
TGTGCCAGCAGCTTTATAGCGGTTAGCGGCACAGATACGCAGTATTTT
CASSFIAVSGTDTQYF
>TRBJ1-5|-|TRBV30|13|TRBD1
TGTGCCTGGTCGGGAGGGGGCGATCAGCCCCAGCATTTT
CAWSGGGDQPQHF
>TRBJ2-4|-|TRBV29-1|14|TRBD1
TGCAGCATAAGAACAGGGGAGGCCAAAAACATTCAGTACTTC
CSIRTGEAKNIQYF